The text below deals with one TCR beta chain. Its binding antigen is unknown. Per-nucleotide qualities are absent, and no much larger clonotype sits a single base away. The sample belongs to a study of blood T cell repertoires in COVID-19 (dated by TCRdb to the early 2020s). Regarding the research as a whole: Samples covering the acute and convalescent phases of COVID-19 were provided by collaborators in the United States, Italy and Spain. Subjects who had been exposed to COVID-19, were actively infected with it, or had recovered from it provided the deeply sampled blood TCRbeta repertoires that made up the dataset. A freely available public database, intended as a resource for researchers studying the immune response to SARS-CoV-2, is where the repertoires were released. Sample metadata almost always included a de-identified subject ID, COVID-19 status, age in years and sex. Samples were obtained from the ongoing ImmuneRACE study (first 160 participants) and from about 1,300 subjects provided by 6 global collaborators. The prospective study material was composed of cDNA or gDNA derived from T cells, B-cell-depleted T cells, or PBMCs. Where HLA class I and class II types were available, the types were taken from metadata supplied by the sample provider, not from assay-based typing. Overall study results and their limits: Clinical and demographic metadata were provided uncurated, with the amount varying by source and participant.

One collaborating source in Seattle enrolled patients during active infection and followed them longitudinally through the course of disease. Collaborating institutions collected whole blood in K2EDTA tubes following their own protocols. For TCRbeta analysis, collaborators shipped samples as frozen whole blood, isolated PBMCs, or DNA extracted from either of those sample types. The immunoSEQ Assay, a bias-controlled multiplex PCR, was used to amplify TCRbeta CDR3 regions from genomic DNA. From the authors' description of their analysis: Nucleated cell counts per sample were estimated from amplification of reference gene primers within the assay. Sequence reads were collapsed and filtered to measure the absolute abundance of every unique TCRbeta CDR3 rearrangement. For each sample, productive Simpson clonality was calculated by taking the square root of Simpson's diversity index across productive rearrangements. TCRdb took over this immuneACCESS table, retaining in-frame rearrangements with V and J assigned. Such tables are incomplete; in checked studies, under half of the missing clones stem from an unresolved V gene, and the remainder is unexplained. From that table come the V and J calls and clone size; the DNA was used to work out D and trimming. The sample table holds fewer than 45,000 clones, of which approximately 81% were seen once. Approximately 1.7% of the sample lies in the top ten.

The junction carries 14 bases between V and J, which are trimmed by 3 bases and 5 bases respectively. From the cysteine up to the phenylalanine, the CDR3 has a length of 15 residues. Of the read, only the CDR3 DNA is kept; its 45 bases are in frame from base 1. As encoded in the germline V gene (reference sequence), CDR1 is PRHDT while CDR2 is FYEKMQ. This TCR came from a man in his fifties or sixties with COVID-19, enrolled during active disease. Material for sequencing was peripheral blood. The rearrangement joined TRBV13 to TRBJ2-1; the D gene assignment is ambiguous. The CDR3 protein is CASSFEPLADNEQFF. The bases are TGTGCCAGCAGCTTCGAACCACTTGCGGACAATGAGCAGTTCTTC.